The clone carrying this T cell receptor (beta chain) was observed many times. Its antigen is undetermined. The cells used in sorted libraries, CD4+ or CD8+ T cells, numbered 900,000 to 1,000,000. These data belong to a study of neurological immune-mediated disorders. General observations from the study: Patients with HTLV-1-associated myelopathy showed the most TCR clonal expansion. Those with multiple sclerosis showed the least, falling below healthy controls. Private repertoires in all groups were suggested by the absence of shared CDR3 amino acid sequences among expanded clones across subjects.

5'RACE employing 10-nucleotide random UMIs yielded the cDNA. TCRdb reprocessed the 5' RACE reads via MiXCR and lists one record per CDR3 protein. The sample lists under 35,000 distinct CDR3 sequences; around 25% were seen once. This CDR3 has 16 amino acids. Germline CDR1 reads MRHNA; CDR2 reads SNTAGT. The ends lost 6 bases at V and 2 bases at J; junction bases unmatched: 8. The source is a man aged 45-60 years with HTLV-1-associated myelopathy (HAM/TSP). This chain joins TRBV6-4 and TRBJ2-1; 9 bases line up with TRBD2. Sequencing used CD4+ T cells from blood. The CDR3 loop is CASRVIAGGAYNEQFF. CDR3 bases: TGTGCCAGCAGGGTAATTGCGGGAGGGGCCTACAATGAGCAGTTCTTC.